Shown below are 5 T cell receptor beta chains from a single sample sequenced in a study of blood T cell repertoires in COVID-19. Sequencing used immunoSEQ multiplex PCR; TCRdb keeps in-frame clones, though not all of them. Of around 150,000 clones listed, around 84% are singletons. The sequenced sample consisted of peripheral blood. The receptors come from a woman in her sixties with COVID-19, enrolled during active disease.

The chain carries TRBV5-4 and TRBJ1-2; no definite D call. This CDR3 has 13 amino acids. Germline lookup yields CDR1 SGHNT and CDR2 YYREEE (reference sequence). V was trimmed by 0 bases and J by 6 bases, leaving 9 bases between them. This CDR3 is CASSLGRVDGYTF. For the CDR3, the DNA is TGTGCCAGCAGCTTGGGCCGAGTCGATGGCTACACCTTC.

The chain combines TRBV11-2 with TRBJ1-5, with a tentative D call TRBD1 (6 bases). Germline CDR1 and CDR2: SGHAT and FQNNGV. The CDR3 consists of 13 residues. Trimming removed 5 bases at V and 15 bases at J, with 20 bases between. In DNA form, the CDR3 reads TGTGCCAGCAGCCAATCGGGGGGCGCCGATTGGCATTTT. It codes for CASSQSGGADWHF.

In DNA form, the CDR3 reads TGTGCCATCAAGGTGACAGCGAACACTGAAGCTTTCTTT. It encodes CAIKVTANTEAFF. The chain uses TRBV10-3 and TRBJ1-1; D might be TRBD1 (5 bases). The CDR3 covers 13 residues. Germline loops: CDR1 ENHRY, CDR2 SYGVKD. Trimming shortened V by 7 bases and J by 1 base, and 10 bases separated the two germline ends.

The chain couples TRBV7-2 to TRBJ2-2; tentatively, D is TRBD1 (6 bases). With 5 bases removed from V and 1 base from J, the gap between germline ends came to 8 bases. Looked up from germline, CDR1 is SGHTA and CDR2 is FQGNSA. CDR3 length: 14 residues. The CDR3 sequence is CASSGQWNTGELFF. CDR3 nucleotides: TGTGCCAGCAGCGGACAGTGGAACACCGGGGAGCTGTTTTTT. The full variable domain, in which reference TRBV7-2 and TRBJ2-2 provide the parts outside the CDR3, is GAGVSQSPSNKVTEKGKDVELRCDPISGHTALYWYRQSLGQGLEFLIYFQGNSAPDKSGLPSDRFSAERTGGSVSTLTIQRTQQEDSAVYLCASSGQWNTGELFFGEGSRLTVL.

The chain recombines TRBV3-1 (or the pseudogene TRBV3-2) with TRBJ1-1; no clear D gene. Germline CDR1 LGHDT, CDR2 YNNKEL (reference sequence). The CDR3 has 13 amino acids. Trimming removed 0 bases from V and 6 bases from J, with 8 bases in between. The CDR3 DNA reads as TGTGCCAGCAGCCAAGACTGGAGGGCTGAAGCTTTCTTT. This gives the protein CASSQDWRAEAFF.